The next 26 T cell receptor beta chains were all read from a single sample in a study of blood T cells in healthy people across ages. The use of a sample-barcoded 5' primer and a J-beta primer mix characterized a second PCR of about 6 to 12 cycles. TCRdb reanalysed the 5' RACE reads using MiXCR and keeps one entry per CDR3 protein. The repertoire holds over 700,000 distinct CDR3 sequences, with just under 25% as singletons. The same data also contributed to another study, on T cells of mothers and their children.

The sample comprised blood. The origin of the receptors is a boy between 10 and 17 years old in good health.

This clonotype was observed a handful of times. The chain links TRBV5-1 to TRBJ1-1; 8 nucleotides match TRBD1. The CDR3 is 16 amino acids. CDR1 SGHRS and CDR2 YFSETQ come from the germline V gene. Trimming took 5 bases from V and 4 from J; bases not matched to a gene: 13. The CDR3 sequence: CASRTGTGVGGTEAFF. The DNA of the CDR3 is TGCGCCAGCAGAACCGGGACAGGCGTAGGGGGCACTGAAGCTTTCTTT.

The V and J genes are TRBV7-8 and TRBJ2-3, with 11 bases lining up with TRBD1. With V trimmed by 4 bases and J by 4 bases, 4 bases remained unmatched. Germline CDR1 and CDR2: SGHVS and FQNEAQ. The CDR3 sequence is 15 residues long. The DNA of the CDR3 is TGTGCCAGCAGCTCGGACAGGGGGCCTTCAGATACGCAGTATTTT. This sequence encodes CASSSDRGPSDTQYF.

This clonotype was seen a few times. The junction differs from germline at one of its ends, possibly a read error. This chain links TRBV9 with TRBJ1-2; D is unclear. The germline CDR1 and CDR2 sequences are SGDLS and YYNGEE. The length of the CDR3 is 11 residues. Here the CDR3 reads CASSASYCYTF. CDR3 in DNA: TGTGCCAGCAGCGCAAGCTATTGCTACACCTTC.

This chain's CDR3 is CASSPDYGARDEQYF. Written as DNA, the CDR3 is TGCGCCAGCAGCCCAGACTACGGGGCCAGAGACGAGCAGTACTTC. The chain recombines TRBV5-1 with TRBJ2-7, with D possibly being TRBD1 or TRBD2 (5 bases each). This CDR3 contains 15 residues. Germline V lookup: CDR1 SGHRS, CDR2 YFSETQ. The ends were cut back, 4 bases at V and 5 bases at J, with 19 bases in the middle.

This clonotype was detected only a few times. The chain recombines TRBV7-2 with TRBJ2-7; TRBD1 aligns across 8 bases. CDR3 length: 12 amino acids. Germline lookup yields CDR1 SGHTA and CDR2 FQGNSA. V trimming: 6 bases; J trimming: 12 bases; junction bases outside the gene matches: 10. This CDR3 is CASSQDGTGLYF. The CDR3 nucleotides read TGTGCCAGCAGTCAGGACGGGACAGGCTTGTACTTC.

The V gene is TRBV7-9, the J gene TRBJ2-1; 14 bases match TRBD2. Trimming took 5 bases from V and 12 from J; bases not matched to a gene: 6. CDR3 length equals 14 residues. Germline V gene sequence: CDR1 SEHNR, CDR2 FQNEAQ (reference sequence). The CDR3 bases are TGTGCCAGCAGCGATGGGACTAGCGGGAGAAGGCAGTTCTTC. Translated, it gives CASSDGTSGRRQFF.

This clonotype showed up just a few times. One junction end disagrees with the germline gene, perhaps due to a read error. The chain joins TRBV4-2 to TRBJ2-5; the D gene is possibly TRBD2 (6 bases). The CDR3 length is 15 residues. The V gene's germline CDR1 is LGHNA and CDR2 YNFKEQ. Written as DNA, the CDR3 is TGTGCCAGCAGCCCAGTGAGCGGGTTGAGGGAGACTCAGTACTTC. As protein: CASSPVSGLRETQYF.

Only a few counts were recorded for this clonotype. This chain joins TRBV12-5 and TRBJ1-4; 8 bases are a match to TRBD1. Trimming cost V 5 bases and J 5 bases; bases outside gene matches: 7. This CDR3 comprises 15 residues. Germline-derived CDR1 and CDR2 are LGHNT and FRNRAP. CDR3 amino acids: CASGPQTGENEKLFF. The CDR3 DNA reads TGTGCTAGTGGTCCTCAGACAGGGGAGAATGAAAAACTGTTTTTT.

This clonotype was seen more than once but under ten times. Its ends do not fully match the called genes, so a read error is possible. The gene calls are TRBV7-2 and TRBJ1-4; possibly TRBD1 for D (5 bases). Germline CDR1 is SGHTA and CDR2 is FQGNSA. This CDR3 is built from 14 residues. CDR3 region: CASSLGQHNEKPFF. CDR3 sequence (DNA): TGTGCCAGCAGCTTAGGACAGCATAATGAAAAACCGTTTTTT.

A few counts support this clonotype. V and J are TRBV28 and TRBJ2-5; TRBD1 agrees at 10 bases. Germline CDR1 MDHEN, CDR2 SYDVKM. V was clipped by 5 bases and J by 4 bases; unmatched bases: 7. The CDR3 is 15 amino acids. CDR3 coding DNA: TGTGCCAGCAGTGACCCGGGACAGGGGAGAGAGACCCAGTACTTC. Amino acid sequence: CASSDPGQGRETQYF.

The rearrangement joins TRBV29-1 to TRBJ2-5; TRBD1 aligns across 9 bases. The assigned J gene may be wrong: the sequence end matches TRBJ2-7 better. The CDR3 spans 13 residues. Germline V gene sequence: CDR1 SQVTM, CDR2 ANQGSEA. The CDR3 nucleotides are TGCAGCGCACGACAGGGGGATTTAAGCGAGCAGTACTTC. This encodes CSARQGDLSEQYF.

The count of this clonotype is one. The J gene is TRBJ2-3, the V gene TRBV20-1, with 8 bases identical to TRBD2. The CDR3 spans 15 residues. The ends lost 2 bases at V and 4 bases at J; junction bases unmatched: 8. From germline, CDR1 is DFQATT and CDR2 SNEGSKA (reference sequence). The CDR3 spells CSARRPRGGADTQYF. The CDR3 DNA reads as TGCAGTGCTAGACGTCCTCGGGGGGGCGCAGATACGCAGTATTTT.

The chain carries TRBV18 and TRBJ2-7; D perhaps matches TRBD2 (5 bases). Germline-derived CDR1 and CDR2 are KGHSH and LQKENI. V was trimmed by 3 bases and J by 4 bases, leaving 16 bases between them. This CDR3 has 15 amino acids. The CDR3 DNA is TGTGCCAGCTCACCTCTCGCGGGTCAACGTTACGAGCAGTACTTC. Protein sequence: CASSPLAGQRYEQYF.

This clonotype was counted ten times or more. This chain uses TRBV29-1 with TRBJ2-5; 10 bases are a match to TRBD1. CDR3 length: 14 residues. The J segment lost 5 bases and the V segment lost 2 bases, leaving 5 bases of the junction unmatched. Germline assignment: CDR1 SQVTM and CDR2 ANQGSEA. The CDR3 DNA sequence: TGCAGCGTTGAATGGACAGGGGGTCGCGAGACCCAGTACTTC. Translating it yields CSVEWTGGRETQYF.

The J gene is TRBJ2-5, the V gene TRBV5-1, with 10 bases that match TRBD1. The length of the CDR3 is 15 residues. Germline CDR1 is SGHRS and CDR2 is YFSETQ. V was clipped by 5 bases and J by 4 bases; unmatched bases: 8. Here the CDR3 DNA reads TGCGCCAGCAGATATGGGACAGGGGCGGTAGAGACCCAGTACTTC. It codes for CASRYGTGAVETQYF.

The chain joins TRBV7-9 to TRBJ1-2, with D perhaps matching TRBD1 (5 bases). Germline V CDR1 and CDR2: SEHNR, FQNEAQ (reference sequence). V gave up 6 bases and J gave up 0 bases, with 14 bases separating them. The CDR3 runs 15 residues. The CDR3 sequence: CASRASTASNYGYTF. The CDR3 nucleotides read TGTGCCAGCAGAGCCTCGACAGCATCTAACTATGGCTACACCTTC.

Only a few counts were recorded for this clonotype. The rearrangement uses TRBV3-1 and TRBJ2-5; tentatively, D is TRBD2 (5 bases). The J call is doubtful: the DNA matches TRBJ2-7 better. The CDR3 consists of 14 residues. Germline assignment: CDR1 LGHDT and CDR2 YNNKEL (reference sequence). Here the CDR3 reads CASSQDLAIYEQYF. The CDR3 bases are TGTGCCAGCAGCCAAGATCTAGCTATCTACGAGCAGTACTTC.

Here the CDR3 reads CASSLTRQISTDTQYF. DNA for the CDR3: TGTGCCAGCAGTTTAACCCGACAGATTAGCACAGATACGCAGTATTTT. This chain joins TRBV12-3 or TRBV12-4 and TRBJ2-3, with TRBD1 as a possible D gene (5 bases). This CDR3 is built from 16 residues. Trimming took off 2 bases at V and 0 bases at J, with 12 bases between the two ends.

The chain joins TRBV6-5 to TRBJ2-5, with D perhaps TRBD1 (5 bases). The J call may not be correct, given that the DNA end is closer to TRBJ2-7. The CDR3 extends over 15 amino acids. From germline, CDR1 is MNHEY and CDR2 SVGAGI. In DNA form, the CDR3 reads TGTGCCAGCAGTTACTCCGACAGTAGCTCCTACGAGCAGTACTTC. Residues: CASSYSDSSSYEQYF.

The genes are TRBV29-1 and TRBJ2-7; D remains ambiguous. This CDR3 has 12 amino acids. CDR1 and CDR2 (germline): SQVTM, ANQGSEA. Deletions cut 4 bases from V and 0 bases from J, with 7 bases between. The CDR3 DNA is TGCAGCGTTGTCTCGAGCTCCTACGAGCAGTACTTC. It codes for CSVVSSSYEQYF.

The sample holds a few counts of this clonotype. This chain uses TRBV24-1 with TRBJ2-1; TRBD2 matches 11 bases. V dropped 4 bases and J dropped 4; count of bases not matched to a gene: 5. In germline, CDR1 is KGHDR, CDR2 SFDVKD. CDR3 length: 16 residues. CDR3 in DNA: TGTGCCACCAGTGAAAATAGCGGGGGGGCTTACAATGAGCAGTTCTTC. Its translation is CATSENSGGAYNEQFF.

This clonotype was counted a few times. This chain uses TRBV4-2 with TRBJ2-7; tentative D call: TRBD1 (6 bases). The CDR3 runs 17 residues. Germline-derived CDR1 and CDR2 are LGHNA and YNFKEQ. The ends were cut back, 1 base at V and 6 bases at J, with 22 bases in the middle. This CDR3 is CASSQARSGVALGEQYF. The DNA of the CDR3 is TGTGCCAGCAGCCAAGCCCGGTCAGGGGTGGCCTTGGGCGAGCAGTACTTC.

This clonotype was detected only a few times. This chain connects TRBV11-2 to TRBJ2-2; D might be TRBD2 (5 bases). CDR3 length: 15 residues. Per germline, CDR1 SGHAT and CDR2 FQNNGV. V was shortened by 1 base and J by 5 bases, with 11 bases between the two germline ends. The CDR3 reads CASSLAGYGTGELFF. The CDR3 bases are TGTGCCAGCAGCTTAGCGGGATATGGGACCGGGGAGCTGTTTTTT. Complete variable domain (other parts from reference TRBV11-2 and TRBJ2-2): EAGVAQSPRYKIIEKRQSVAFWCNPISGHATLYWYQQILGQGPKLLIQFQNNGVVDDSQLPKDRFSAERLKGVDSTLKIQPAKLEDSAVYLCASSLAGYGTGELFFGEGSRLTVL.

The V call is TRBV29-1, the J call TRBJ2-7; a weak D match, TRBD1 (6 bases). The end of the DNA aligns better with TRBJ2-1, so the J call may be wrong. Germline CDR1 is SQVTM and CDR2 is ANQGSEA. The CDR3 totals 14 residues. CDR3 protein: CSVEGLQGPVQQFF. CDR3 DNA: TGCAGCGTTGAAGGGTTACAGGGACCTGTTCAGCAGTTCTTC.

This clonotype was counted a single time. The chain is built from TRBV20-1 and TRBJ2-5, with D perhaps matching TRBD1 (6 bases). The J call is in doubt because the DNA end fits TRBJ2-7 better. Germline V gene lookup returns CDR1 DFQATT and CDR2 SNEGSKA (reference sequence). There are 15 residues in the CDR3. This CDR3 is CSARNLQGLEYEQYF. As DNA, the CDR3 is TGCAGTGCTCGAAACCTCCAGGGGTTAGAGTACGAGCAGTACTTC.

This chain links TRBV6-5 with TRBJ2-1; 14 bases line up with TRBD2. After removal of 0 bases from V and 4 bases from J, the junction contained 2 bases not matched to a gene. The CDR3 spans 17 residues. Looked up from germline, CDR1 is MNHEY and CDR2 is SVGAGI. Here the CDR3 DNA reads TGTGCCAGCAGTTACTCGGGACTAGCGGGGGCATACAATGAGCAGTTCTTC. Amino acid sequence: CASSYSGLAGAYNEQFF.